A single sample gave rise to the 3 T cell receptor beta chains below, sequenced in a study of blood T cells in healthy people across ages. With a J-beta primer mix and a sample-barcoded 5' primer, a second PCR ran roughly 7 to 11 cycles. MiXCR, applied by TCRdb to the 5' RACE reads, yields one record per CDR3 protein. The table records roughly 1.7 million distinct CDR3 sequences, roughly 32% of them present only once. Sequencing input: blood. The receptors shown here come from a woman under 40 in good health.

This rearrangement joins TRBV4-1 to TRBJ2-1; no definite D call. Germline loops: CDR1 MGHRA, CDR2 YSYEKL. The CDR3 has 14 residues. V lost 1 base, J lost 6 bases, and 10 bases lay in between. CDR3 in DNA: TGCGCCAGCAGCCAAGGGGATGAGTTCAATGAGCAGTTCTTC. This encodes CASSQGDEFNEQFF.

A few counts support this clonotype. V usage is TRBV27 and J usage is TRBJ1-5; D gene uncertain. The CDR3 has 14 amino acids. The germline V gene has CDR1 MNHEY and CDR2 SMNVEV (reference sequence). The V end was cut by 5 bases, the J end by 6 bases, with 14 bases between. Here the CDR3 DNA reads TGTGCCAGCAGTCCCCTGCCATCCCTTCAGCCCCAGCATTTT. Protein product: CASSPLPSLQPQHF.

V usage is TRBV7-2 and J usage is TRBJ2-7, with D perhaps given as TRBD1 or TRBD2 (5 bases each). The germline V and J ends were trimmed by 4 bases and 2 bases, with 15 bases remaining between them. CDR1 is SGHTA, CDR2 FQGNSA, per germline. The CDR3 has 15 residues. CDR3 amino acids: CASSYGGHGPYEQYF. In DNA form, the CDR3 reads TGTGCCAGCAGCTATGGGGGTCACGGACCCTACGAGCAGTACTTC.